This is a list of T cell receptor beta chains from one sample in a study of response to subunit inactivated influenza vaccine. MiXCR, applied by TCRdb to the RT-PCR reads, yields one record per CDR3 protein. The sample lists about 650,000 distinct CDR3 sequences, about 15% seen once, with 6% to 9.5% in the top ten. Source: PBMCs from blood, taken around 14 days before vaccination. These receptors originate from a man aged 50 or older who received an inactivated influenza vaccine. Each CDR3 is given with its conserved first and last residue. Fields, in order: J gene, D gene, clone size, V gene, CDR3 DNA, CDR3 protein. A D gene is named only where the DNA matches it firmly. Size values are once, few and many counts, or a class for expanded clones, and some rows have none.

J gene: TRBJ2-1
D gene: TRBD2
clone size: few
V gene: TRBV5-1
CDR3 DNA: TGCGCCAGCAGCTTCAGCGGGATCCCAGGCAATGAGCAGTTCTTC
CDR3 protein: CASSFSGIPGNEQFF

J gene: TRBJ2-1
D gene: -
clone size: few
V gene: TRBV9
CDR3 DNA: TGTGCCAGCAGCCCCTCCCCAGGGGATTACAATGAGCAGTTCTTC
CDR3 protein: CASSPSPGDYNEQFF

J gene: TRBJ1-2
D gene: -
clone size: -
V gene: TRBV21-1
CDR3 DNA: TGTGCCAGCAGCAGCTTCCGGGGAGGTTATGGCTACACCTTC
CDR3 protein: CASSSFRGGYGYTF

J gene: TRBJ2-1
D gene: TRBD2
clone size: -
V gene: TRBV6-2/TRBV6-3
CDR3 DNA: TGTGCCAGCAGATTAGCGGGAATGGTTCACAATGAGCAGTTCTTC
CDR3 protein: CASRLAGMVHNEQFF

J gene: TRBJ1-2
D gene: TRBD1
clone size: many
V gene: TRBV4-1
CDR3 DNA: TGCGCCAGCAGCTTCCGGGACAGCGCTAACTATGGCTACACCTTC
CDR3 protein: CASSFRDSANYGYTF

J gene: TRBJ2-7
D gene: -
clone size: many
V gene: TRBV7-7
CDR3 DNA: TGTGCTAGCAGCCCCGGGACGAACTCCTACGAGCAGTACTTC
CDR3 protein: CASSPGTNSYEQYF

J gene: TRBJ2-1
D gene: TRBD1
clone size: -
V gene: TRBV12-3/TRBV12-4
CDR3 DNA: TGTGCCAGCACCACCGACAGGGGCGAAAAGAATGAGCAGTTCTTC
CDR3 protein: CASTTDRGEKNEQFF

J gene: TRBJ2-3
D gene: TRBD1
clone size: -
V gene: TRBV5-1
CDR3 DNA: TGCGCCAGCAGCCGGGACAGCCACACAGATACGCAGTATTTT
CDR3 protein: CASSRDSHTDTQYF

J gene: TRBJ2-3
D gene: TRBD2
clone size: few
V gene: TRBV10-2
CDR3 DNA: TGCGCCAGCAGTGAGCTCGCTCCCGGGACTAGCGGGGGCCCCGACACAGATACGCAGTATTTT
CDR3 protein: CASSELAPGTSGGPDTDTQYF

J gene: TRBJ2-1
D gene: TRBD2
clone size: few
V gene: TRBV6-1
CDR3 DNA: TGTGCCAGCAGCCGCTGGGTAGCGGGGGGGCACAATGAGCAGTTCTTC
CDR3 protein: CASSRWVAGGHNEQFF

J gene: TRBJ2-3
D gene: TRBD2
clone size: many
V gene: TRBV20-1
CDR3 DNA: TGCAGTGCACCGGTAGCGGGGCTTCCAGATACGCAGTATTTT
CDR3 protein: CSAPVAGLPDTQYF

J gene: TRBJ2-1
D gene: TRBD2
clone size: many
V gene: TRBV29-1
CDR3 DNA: TGCAGCGTTGATGGCGGGAGGGCTTTTGAGCAGTTCTTC
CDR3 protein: CSVDGGRAFEQFF

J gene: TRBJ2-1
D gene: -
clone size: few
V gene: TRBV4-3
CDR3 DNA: TGCGCCAGCAGCCCCCGGGAGTTCTTTGTTGATGAGCAGTTCTTC
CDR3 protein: CASSPREFFVDEQFF

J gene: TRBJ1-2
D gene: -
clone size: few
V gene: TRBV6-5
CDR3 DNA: TGTGCCAGCAGTTATGTCGCGTCCGGACAGACTAACTATGGCTACACCTTC
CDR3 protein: CASSYVASGQTNYGYTF

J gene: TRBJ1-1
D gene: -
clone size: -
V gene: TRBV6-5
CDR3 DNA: TGTGCCAGCAGTTCTTTCCGTTGGAACACTGAAGCTTTCTTT
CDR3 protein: CASSSFRWNTEAFF

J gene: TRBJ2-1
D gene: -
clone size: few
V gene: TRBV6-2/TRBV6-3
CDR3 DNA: TGTGCCAGCAGTTACGGAGCGGCGGAGTACAATGAGCAGTTCTTC
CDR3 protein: CASSYGAAEYNEQFF

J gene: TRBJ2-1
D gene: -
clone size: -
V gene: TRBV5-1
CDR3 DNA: TGCGCCAGCAGTGCCGCGGGGAGCGACTACAATGAGCAGTTCTTC
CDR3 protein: CASSAAGSDYNEQFF

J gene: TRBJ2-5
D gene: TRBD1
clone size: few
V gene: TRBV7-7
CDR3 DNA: TGTGCCAGCAGCAGTACAGGGGATGTGTCCCAAGAGACCCAGTACTTC
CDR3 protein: CASSSTGDVSQETQYF

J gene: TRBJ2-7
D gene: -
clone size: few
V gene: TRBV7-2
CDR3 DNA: TGTGCCAGCAGCTTAGGGGTGGGGGGTCCCCACGAGCAGTACTTC
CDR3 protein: CASSLGVGGPHEQYF

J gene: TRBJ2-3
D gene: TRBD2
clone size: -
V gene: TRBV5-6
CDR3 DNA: TGTGCCAGCAACGGGGGGGCCCTTTATAGAGATACGCAGTATTTT
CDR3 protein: CASNGGALYRDTQYF

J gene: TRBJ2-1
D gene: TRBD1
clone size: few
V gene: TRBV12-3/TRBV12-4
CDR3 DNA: TGTGCCGGAGCCCGGGACAGTTACAATGAGCAGTTCTTC
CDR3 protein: CAGARDSYNEQFF

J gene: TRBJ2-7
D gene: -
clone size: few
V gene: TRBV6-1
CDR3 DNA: TGTGCCAGCAGTGCGGGACAATGGGCTTACGAGCAGTACTTC
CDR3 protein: CASSAGQWAYEQYF

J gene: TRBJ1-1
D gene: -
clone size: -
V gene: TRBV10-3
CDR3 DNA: TGTGCCATCAGTGAGAGGACCCTTATGAACACTGAAGCTTTCTTT
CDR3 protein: CAISERTLMNTEAFF

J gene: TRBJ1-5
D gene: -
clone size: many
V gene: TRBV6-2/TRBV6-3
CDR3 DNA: TGTGCCACTGCGGACACGCCGGGCAATCAGCCCCAGCATTTT
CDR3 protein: CATADTPGNQPQHF

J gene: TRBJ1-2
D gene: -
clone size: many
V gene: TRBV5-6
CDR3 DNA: TGTGCCAGCAGCTTGGGGGGGGTTCTTGACTATGGCTACACCTTC
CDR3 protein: CASSLGGVLDYGYTF

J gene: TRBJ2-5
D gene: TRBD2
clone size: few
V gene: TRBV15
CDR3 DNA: TGTGCCACCAGCAGAGAGGCTAGCGGGGGGGAGACCCAGTACTTC
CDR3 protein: CATSREASGGETQYF

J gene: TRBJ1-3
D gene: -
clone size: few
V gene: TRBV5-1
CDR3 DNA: TGCGCCAGCAGCTTGGATGGCACCTCTGGAAACACCATATATTTT
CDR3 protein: CASSLDGTSGNTIYF

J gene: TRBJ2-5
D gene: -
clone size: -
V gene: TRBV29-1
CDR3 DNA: TGCGGTGCAAAGCACCAAGAGACCCAGTACTTC
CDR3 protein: CGAKHQETQYF

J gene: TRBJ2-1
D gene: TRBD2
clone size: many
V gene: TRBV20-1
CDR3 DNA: TGCAGTACACCGGGTCTAGCGGGAGTTGGTAATGAGCAGTTCTTC
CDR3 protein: CSTPGLAGVGNEQFF

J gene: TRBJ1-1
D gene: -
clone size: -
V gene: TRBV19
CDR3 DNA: TGTGCCAGCGTCGGTCAGGATTACACTGAAGCTTTCTTT
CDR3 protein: CASVGQDYTEAFF

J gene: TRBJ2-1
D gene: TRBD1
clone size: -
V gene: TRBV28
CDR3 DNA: TGTGCCAGCAGTGGCCAGGACAGGTACTACAATGAGCAGTTCTTC
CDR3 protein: CASSGQDRYYNEQFF

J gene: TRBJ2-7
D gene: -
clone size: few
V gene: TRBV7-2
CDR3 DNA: TGTGCCAGCACCCCCCGACCCAATTACGAGCAGTACTTC
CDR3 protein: CASTPRPNYEQYF

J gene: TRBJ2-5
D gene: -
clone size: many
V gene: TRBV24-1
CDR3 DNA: TGTGCCACCAGTGATTTGGAGACCCAGTACTTC
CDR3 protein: CATSDLETQYF

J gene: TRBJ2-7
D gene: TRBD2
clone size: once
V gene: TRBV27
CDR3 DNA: TGTGCCAGCAGTTTTCGGTTCCCGGGAGGGAGCTCCTACGAGCAGTACTTC
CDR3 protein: CASSFRFPGGSSYEQYF

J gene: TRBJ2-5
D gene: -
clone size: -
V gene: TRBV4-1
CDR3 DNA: TGCGCCAGCAGCCAAGAACGACGGATCGTGGAGACCCAGTACTTC
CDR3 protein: CASSQERRIVETQYF

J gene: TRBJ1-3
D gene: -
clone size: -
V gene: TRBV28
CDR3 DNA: TGTGCCAGCGGGTCCGGATTAAGCTCTGGAAACACCATATATTTT
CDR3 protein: CASGSGLSSGNTIYF

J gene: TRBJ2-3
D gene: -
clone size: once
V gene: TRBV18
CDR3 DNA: TGTGCCAGCTCACCCCCAGCCTTGGCAGATACGCAGTATTTT
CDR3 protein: CASSPPALADTQYF